This record looks at one T cell receptor beta chain sequence and its context. These data originate in a study of PD-L1 blockade in urothelial cancer. Profiled with immunoSEQ multiplex PCR; TCRdb holds only in-frame clones, not every one. This sample has over 50,000 clones, with 70% to 90% found just once. The material sequenced was PBMCs, taken around atezolizumab (anti-PD-L1) treatment. This clonotype was obtained from a man aged 50 to 59 with urothelial cancer.

The CDR3 region has the DNA TGTGCCAGCAAACTTACTAGCGCACCTAGCACAGATACGCAGTATTTT. Amino acids: CASKLTSAPSTDTQYF. This chain connects TRBV2 to TRBJ2-3, with TRBD2 matching over 7 bases. The V and J ends lost 7 bases and 0 bases, in that order; junction bases with no gene match: 10. CDR3 length equals 16 residues. Germline CDR1 and CDR2: SNHLY and FYNNEI.